The clone carrying this TCR beta chain was detected a few times. The entry originates in a study of T cells after yellow fever vaccination. TCRdb re-called the 5' RACE reads through MiXCR, storing one row per CDR3 protein. This table has a few hundred thousand distinct CDR3 sequences, around 17% appearing once. Germline CDR1 SGHRS, CDR2 YFSETQ. The CDR3 length is 16 residues. Germline trimming cut 4 bases from V and 7 bases from J; bases unmatched to any gene: 14. Here the sequenced sample was PBMCs, taken 5 to 6 days after the first yellow fever vaccination. This clonotype was sampled from a young man who received the YFV17D yellow fever vaccine. The chain combines TRBV5-1 with TRBJ2-3, with TRBD1 identical over 8 bases. Here the CDR3 DNA reads TGCGCCAGCAGCCCCTATTGGACAGGGAGTAGCAATACGCAGTATTTT. Protein sequence: CASSPYWTGSSNTQYF. Combining the CDR3 with reference TRBV5-1 and TRBJ2-3 gives the whole variable domain KAGVTQTPRYLIKTRGQQVTLSCSPISGHRSVSWYQQTPGQGLQFLFEYFSETQRNKGNFPGRFSGRQFSNSRSEMNVSTLELGDSALYLCASSPYWTGSSNTQYFGPGTRLTVL.